The source of this T cell receptor (beta chain) is a study of CD8+ T cells in alopecia areata. Study as a whole: Tofacitinib ran 6 to 18 months, followed by 6 months off drug. The study, taken as a whole, reports: Compared with normal scalp, lesional scalp had higher clonality and more expanded CD8+ clones. Patients shared TCRs less clearly than mice did, possibly owing to HLA.

Using a FACSAria, the CD4+ and CD8+ T cells were sorted from the PBMCs. Extracted from the samples, RNA was reverse transcribed into cDNA to serve as the sequencing template. Profiling relied on immunoSEQ multiplex PCR, and the TCRdb table lists in-frame clones only, not all of them. This repertoire shows about 98,000 clones, 35% to 50% found once; its top ten account for 0.7% to 0.95%. Looked up from germline, CDR1 is PRHDT and CDR2 is FYEKMQ (reference sequence). Trimming at V came to 5 bases and at J to 3 bases, leaving 6 bases not matched to a gene. The CDR3 consists of 15 residues. Turning to this clone: The antigen remains undetermined.

Sequencing input: CD4+ T cells sorted from blood. The chain employs TRBV13 and TRBJ2-3; TRBD2 matches at 9 bases. The TCR was taken from a human donor with alopecia areata. CDR3 DNA sequence: TGTGCCAGCAGCCCGGTAGCGGGGGTGACAGATACGCAGTATTTT. As protein: CASSPVAGVTDTQYF.